A selection of T cell receptor beta chains follows, all from one sample in a study of blood T cells in healthy people across ages. TCRdb called the 5' RACE reads again in MiXCR, with one record for every CDR3 protein. There are roughly 1,800,000 distinct CDR3 sequences in the sample; about 49% occur only once, and 2% to 2.5% lies in the top ten. The source material was blood. The origin of the receptors is a woman aged 40 to 50 in good health. Each CDR3 is given with its conserved first and last residue. D genes are given only for firm matches.

>TRBJ2-3|TRBD2|TRBV28|15
CASSYSGGITDTQYF
>TRBJ1-2|-|TRBV29-1|13
CSVVTDFNYGYTF
>-|TRBD2|TRBV20-1|13
CSAERGNLETQYF
>-|TRBD1|TRBV11-1|15
CASSWRDRGQETQYF
>TRBJ2-1|-|TRBV4-1|15
CASSQDLDSRNEQFF
>TRBJ2-7|-|TRBV20-1|14
CSARTSGPSYEQYF
>TRBJ2-5|TRBD1|TRBV7-9|15
CASSFLTGGLETQYF
>TRBJ2-1|TRBD1|TRBV3-1|15
CASSQTPTGINEQFF
>TRBJ2-7|-|TRBV10-3|15
CAISDSAEGTYEQYF
>TRBJ2-7|TRBD1|TRBV5-1|15
CASSLEGTGGDEQYF
>TRBJ1-1|TRBD1|TRBV2|16
CASSPTDRGRNTEAFF
>-|-|TRBV20-1|12
CSACLDNYEQYF
>TRBJ2-5|TRBD2|TRBV28|11
CASSSGRERYF
>TRBJ1-5|-|TRBV7-2|14
CASSLGNVGQPQHF
>TRBJ1-1|-|TRBV5-1|16
CASRLRGIRADTEAFF
>TRBJ1-6|-|TRBV5-1|16
CASSLEQSSYNSPLHF